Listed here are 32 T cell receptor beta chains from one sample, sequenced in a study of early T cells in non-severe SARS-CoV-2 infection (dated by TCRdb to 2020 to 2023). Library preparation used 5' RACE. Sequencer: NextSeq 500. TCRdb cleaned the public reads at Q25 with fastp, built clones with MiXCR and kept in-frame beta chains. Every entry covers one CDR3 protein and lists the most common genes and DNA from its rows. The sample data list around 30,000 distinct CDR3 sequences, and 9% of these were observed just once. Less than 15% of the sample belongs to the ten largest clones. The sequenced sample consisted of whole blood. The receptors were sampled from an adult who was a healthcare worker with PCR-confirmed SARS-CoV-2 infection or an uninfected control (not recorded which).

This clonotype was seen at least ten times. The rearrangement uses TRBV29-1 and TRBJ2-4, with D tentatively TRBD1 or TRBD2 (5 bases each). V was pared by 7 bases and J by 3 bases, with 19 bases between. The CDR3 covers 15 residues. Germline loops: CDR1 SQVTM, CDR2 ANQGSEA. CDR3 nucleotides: TGCAGCGCCGTGGGGGTACTAGTGGGCAAAAACATTCAGTACTTC. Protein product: CSAVGVLVGKNIQYF.

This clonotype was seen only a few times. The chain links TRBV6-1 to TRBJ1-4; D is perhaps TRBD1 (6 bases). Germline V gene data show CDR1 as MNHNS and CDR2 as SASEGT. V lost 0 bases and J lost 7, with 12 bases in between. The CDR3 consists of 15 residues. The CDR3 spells CASSEALQGGEKLFF. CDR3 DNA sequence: TGTGCCAGCAGTGAAGCCCTACAGGGTGGTGAAAAACTGTTTTTT.

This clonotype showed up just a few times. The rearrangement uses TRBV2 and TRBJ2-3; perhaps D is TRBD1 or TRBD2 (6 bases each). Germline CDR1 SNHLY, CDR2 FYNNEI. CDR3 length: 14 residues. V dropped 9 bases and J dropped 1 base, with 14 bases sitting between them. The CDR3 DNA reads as TGTGCCAGACCCCGGGGGCCCGGCACAGATACGCAGTATTTT. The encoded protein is CARPRGPGTDTQYF.

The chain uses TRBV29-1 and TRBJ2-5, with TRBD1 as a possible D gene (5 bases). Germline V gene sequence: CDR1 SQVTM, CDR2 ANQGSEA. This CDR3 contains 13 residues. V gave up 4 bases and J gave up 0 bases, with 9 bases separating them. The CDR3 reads CSVGRQNQETQYF. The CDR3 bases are TGCAGCGTTGGCCGACAGAACCAAGAGACCCAGTACTTC.

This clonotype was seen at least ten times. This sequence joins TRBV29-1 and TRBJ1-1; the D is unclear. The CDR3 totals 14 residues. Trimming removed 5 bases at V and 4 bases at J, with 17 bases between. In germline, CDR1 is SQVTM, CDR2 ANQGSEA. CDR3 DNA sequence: TGCAGCGTTTGCATACGGGAGCGGGCCACTGAAGCTTTCTTT. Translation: CSVCIRERATEAFF.

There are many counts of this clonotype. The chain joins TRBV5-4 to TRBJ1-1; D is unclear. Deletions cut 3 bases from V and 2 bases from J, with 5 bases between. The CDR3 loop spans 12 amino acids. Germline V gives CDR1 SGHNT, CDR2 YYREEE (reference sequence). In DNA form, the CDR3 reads TGTGCCAGCAGCTCCTATAACACTGAAGCTTTCTTT. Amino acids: CASSSYNTEAFF. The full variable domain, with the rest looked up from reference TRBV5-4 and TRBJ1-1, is ETGVTQSPTHLIKTRGQQVTLRCSSQSGHNTVSWYQQALGQGPQFIFQYYREEENGRGNFPPRFSGLQFPNYSSELNVNALELDDSALYLCASSSYNTEAFFGQGTRLTVV.

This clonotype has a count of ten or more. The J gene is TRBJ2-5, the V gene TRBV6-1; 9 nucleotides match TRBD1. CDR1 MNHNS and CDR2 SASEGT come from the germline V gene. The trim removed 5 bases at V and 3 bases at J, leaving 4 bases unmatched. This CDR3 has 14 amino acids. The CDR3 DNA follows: TGTGCCAGCAGTACACGGACAGGGGAAGAGACCCAGTACTTC. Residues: CASSTRTGEETQYF.

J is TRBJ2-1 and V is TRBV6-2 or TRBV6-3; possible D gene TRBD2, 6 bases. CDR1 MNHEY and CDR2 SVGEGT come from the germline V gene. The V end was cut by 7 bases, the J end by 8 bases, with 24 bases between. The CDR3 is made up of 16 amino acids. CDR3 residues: CASTTGRGGPVDEQFF. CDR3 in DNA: TGTGCCAGCACCACCGGGCGGGGCGGTCCAGTAGATGAGCAGTTCTTC.

In DNA, the CDR3 is TGTGCCAGCAGTGGCGCGTGGGGGAGCTACGAGCAGTACTTC. This sequence encodes CASSGAWGSYEQYF. The chain is built from TRBV9 and TRBJ2-7; D may be TRBD1 or TRBD2 (5 bases each). CDR3 length: 14 amino acids. Germline-derived CDR1 and CDR2 are SGDLS and YYNGEE. V gave up 5 bases and J gave up 3 bases, with 15 bases separating them.

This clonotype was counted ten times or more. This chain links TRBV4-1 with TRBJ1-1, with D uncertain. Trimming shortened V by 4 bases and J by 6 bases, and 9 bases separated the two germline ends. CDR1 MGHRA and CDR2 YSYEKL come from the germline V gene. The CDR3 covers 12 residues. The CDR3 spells CASSRAGSEAFF. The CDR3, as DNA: TGCGCCAGCAGCCGAGCCGGGTCTGAAGCTTTCTTT.

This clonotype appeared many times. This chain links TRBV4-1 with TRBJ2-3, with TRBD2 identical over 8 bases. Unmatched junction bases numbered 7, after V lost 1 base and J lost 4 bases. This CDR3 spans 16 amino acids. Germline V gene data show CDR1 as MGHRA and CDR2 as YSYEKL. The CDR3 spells CASSQVGREEADTQYF. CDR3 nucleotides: TGCGCCAGCAGCCAAGTTGGGCGGGAGGAGGCAGATACGCAGTATTTT.

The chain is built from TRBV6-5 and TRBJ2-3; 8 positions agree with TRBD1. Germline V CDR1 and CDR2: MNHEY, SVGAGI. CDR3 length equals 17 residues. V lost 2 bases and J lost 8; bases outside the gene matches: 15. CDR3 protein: CASSYPDRENIRSTQYF. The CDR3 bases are TGTGCCAGCAGTTACCCGGACAGGGAAAATATACGGAGTACGCAGTATTTT.

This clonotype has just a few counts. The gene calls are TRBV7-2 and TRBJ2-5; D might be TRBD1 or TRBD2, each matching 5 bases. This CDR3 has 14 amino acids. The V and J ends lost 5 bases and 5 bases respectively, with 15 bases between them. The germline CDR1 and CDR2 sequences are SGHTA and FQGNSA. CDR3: CASSRSPGPETQYF. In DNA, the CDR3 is TGTGCCAGCAGCCGCAGCCCGGGGCCGGAGACCCAGTACTTC.

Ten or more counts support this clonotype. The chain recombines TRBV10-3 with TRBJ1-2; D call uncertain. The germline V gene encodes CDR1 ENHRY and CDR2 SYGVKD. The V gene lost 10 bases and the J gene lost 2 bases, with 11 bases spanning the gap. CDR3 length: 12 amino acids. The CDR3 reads CATYAENYGYTF. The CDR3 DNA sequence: TGTGCCACATATGCAGAGAACTATGGCTACACCTTC.

CDR3 in DNA: TGCAGTGCTAGTTTCGAGCGGGTGGGGTCAGATACGCAGTATTTT. As protein: CSASFERVGSDTQYF. The chain employs TRBV20-1 and TRBJ2-3, with a weak D call TRBD2 (6 bases). The CDR3 extends over 15 amino acids. Per the germline V gene, CDR1 is DFQATT and CDR2 is SNEGSKA (reference sequence). V lost 3 bases, J lost 4 bases, and 17 bases lay in between.

The CDR3: CASSDDFVQPQHF. In DNA, the CDR3 is TGTGCCAGCAGTGACGACTTTGTGCAGCCCCAGCATTTT. The rearrangement uses TRBV2 and TRBJ1-5, with unresolved D. The CDR3 extends over 13 amino acids. The germline V gene has CDR1 SNHLY and CDR2 FYNNEI. The ends were cut back, 3 bases at V and 7 bases at J, with 10 bases in the middle. Filled out from reference TRBV2 and TRBJ1-5, the complete variable domain reads EPEVTQTPSHQVTQMGQEVILRCVPISNHLYFYWYRQILGQKVEFLVSFYNNEISEKSEIFDDQFSVERPDGSNFTLKIRSTKLEDSAMYFCASSDDFVQPQHFGDGTRLSIL.

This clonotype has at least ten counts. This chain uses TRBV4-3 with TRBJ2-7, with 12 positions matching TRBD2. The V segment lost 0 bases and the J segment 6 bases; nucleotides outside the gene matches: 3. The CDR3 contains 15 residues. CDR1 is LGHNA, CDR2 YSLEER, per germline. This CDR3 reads CASSQETSGGTEQYF. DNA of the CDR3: TGCGCCAGCAGCCAAGAAACTAGCGGGGGGACCGAGCAGTACTTC.

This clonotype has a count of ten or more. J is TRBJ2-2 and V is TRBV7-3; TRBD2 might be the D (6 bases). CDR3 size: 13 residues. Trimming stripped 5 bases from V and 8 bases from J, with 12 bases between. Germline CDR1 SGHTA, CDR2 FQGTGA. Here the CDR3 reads CASSRDSLGELFF. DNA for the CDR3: TGTGCCAGCAGCCGGGACTCCCTAGGGGAGCTGTTTTTT.

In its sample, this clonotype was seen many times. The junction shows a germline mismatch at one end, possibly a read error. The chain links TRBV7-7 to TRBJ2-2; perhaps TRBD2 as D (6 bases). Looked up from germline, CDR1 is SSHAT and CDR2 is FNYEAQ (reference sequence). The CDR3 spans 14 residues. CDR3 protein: CASSQGLDTGELFF. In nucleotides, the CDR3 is TGTGCTAGCAGCCAGGGACTTGACACCGGGGAGCTGTTTTTT.

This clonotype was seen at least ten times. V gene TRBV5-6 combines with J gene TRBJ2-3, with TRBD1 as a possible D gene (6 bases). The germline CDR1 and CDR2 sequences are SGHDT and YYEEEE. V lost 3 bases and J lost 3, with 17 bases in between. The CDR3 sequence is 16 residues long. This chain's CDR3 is CASSSILRDKTDTQYF. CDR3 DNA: TGTGCCAGCAGCTCAATCCTCCGGGACAAGACAGATACGCAGTATTTT.

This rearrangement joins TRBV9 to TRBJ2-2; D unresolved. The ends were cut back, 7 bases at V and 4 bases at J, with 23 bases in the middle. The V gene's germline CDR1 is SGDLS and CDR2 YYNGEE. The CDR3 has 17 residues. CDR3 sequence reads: CASAVSEWDFSTGELFF. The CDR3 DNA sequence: TGTGCCAGCGCCGTTTCCGAATGGGATTTTAGCACCGGGGAGCTGTTTTTT.

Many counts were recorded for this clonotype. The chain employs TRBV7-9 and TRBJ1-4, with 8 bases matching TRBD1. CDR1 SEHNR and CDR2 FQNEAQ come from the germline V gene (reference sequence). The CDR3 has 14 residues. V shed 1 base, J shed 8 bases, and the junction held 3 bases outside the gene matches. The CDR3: CASSLGTGTEKLFF. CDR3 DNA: TGTGCCAGCAGCTTAGGGACAGGGACGGAAAAACTGTTTTTT.

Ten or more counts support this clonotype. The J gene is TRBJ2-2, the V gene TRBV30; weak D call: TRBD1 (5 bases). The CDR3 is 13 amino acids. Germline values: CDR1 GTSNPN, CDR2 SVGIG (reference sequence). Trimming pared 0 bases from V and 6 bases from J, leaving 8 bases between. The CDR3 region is CAWSVGDSGELFF. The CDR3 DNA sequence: TGTGCCTGGAGTGTAGGGGATTCCGGGGAGCTGTTTTTT.

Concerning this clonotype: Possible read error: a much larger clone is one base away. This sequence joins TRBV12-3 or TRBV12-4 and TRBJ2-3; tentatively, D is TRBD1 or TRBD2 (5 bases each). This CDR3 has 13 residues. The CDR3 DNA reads TGTGCCTGCAGTGGGGACGGCCTGGATACGCAGTATTTT. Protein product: CACSGDGLDTQYF.

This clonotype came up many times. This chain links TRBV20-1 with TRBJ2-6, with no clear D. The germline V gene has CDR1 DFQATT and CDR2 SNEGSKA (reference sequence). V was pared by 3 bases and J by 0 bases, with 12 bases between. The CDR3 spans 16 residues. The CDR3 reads CSASDRTTSGANVLTF. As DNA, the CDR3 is TGCAGTGCTAGTGACCGTACAACCTCTGGGGCCAACGTCCTGACTTTC.

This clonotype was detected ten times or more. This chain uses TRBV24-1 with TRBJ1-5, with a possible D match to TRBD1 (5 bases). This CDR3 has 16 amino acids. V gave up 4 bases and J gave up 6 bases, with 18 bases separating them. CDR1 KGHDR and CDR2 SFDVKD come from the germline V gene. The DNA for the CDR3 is TGTGCCACCAGTGACTCGGACAAGGCTGGGGGTCAGCCCCAGCATTTT. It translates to CATSDSDKAGGQPQHF.

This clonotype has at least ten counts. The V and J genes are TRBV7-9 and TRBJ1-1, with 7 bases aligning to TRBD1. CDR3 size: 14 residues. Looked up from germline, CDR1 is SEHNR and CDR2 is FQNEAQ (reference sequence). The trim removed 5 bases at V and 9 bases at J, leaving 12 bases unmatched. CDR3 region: CASSRQGMLPKAFF. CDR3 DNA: TGTGCCAGCAGCAGACAGGGAATGTTGCCGAAAGCTTTCTTT.

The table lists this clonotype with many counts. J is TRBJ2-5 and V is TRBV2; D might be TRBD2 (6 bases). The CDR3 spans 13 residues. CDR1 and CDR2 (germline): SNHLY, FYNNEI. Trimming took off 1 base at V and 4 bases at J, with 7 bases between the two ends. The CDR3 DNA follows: TGTGCCAGCAGTGAAGGGCGGGGAGAGACCCAGTACTTC. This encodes CASSEGRGETQYF.

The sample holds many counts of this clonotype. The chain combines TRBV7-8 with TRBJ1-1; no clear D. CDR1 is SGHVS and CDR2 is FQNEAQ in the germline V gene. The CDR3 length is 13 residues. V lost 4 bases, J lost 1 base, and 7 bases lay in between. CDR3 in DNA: TGTGCCAGCAGCTCCGGACGGAACACTGAAGCTTTCTTT. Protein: CASSSGRNTEAFF.

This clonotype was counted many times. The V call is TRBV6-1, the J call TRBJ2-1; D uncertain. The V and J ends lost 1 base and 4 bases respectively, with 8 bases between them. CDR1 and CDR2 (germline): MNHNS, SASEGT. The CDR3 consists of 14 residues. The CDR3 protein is CASSEGPGYNEQFF. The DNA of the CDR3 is TGTGCCAGCAGTGAAGGTCCCGGATACAATGAGCAGTTCTTC.

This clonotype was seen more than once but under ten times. The CDR3 reads CASSYRAGTGELFF. The CDR3 DNA reads as TGTGCCAGCAGTTACCGGGCGGGCACCGGGGAGCTGTTTTTT. The gene calls are TRBV6-5 and TRBJ2-2, with a tentative D call TRBD2 (5 bases). Between the trimmed V and J ends, which lost 2 bases and 4 bases, there was a span of 8 bases. The CDR3 totals 14 residues. The V gene's germline CDR1 is MNHEY and CDR2 SVGAGI.

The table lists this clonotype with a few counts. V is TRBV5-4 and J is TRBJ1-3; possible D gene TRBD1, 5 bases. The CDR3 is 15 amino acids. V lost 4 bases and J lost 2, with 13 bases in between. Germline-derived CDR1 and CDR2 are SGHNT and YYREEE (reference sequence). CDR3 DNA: TGTGCCAGCAGCCCGGACGTGGGACCTGGAAACACCATATATTTT. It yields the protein CASSPDVGPGNTIYF.